The TCR beta chain described here comes from a study of blood T cell repertoires in COVID-19 (dated by TCRdb to about 2020). Notes on the research overall: Collaborator samples came from the United States, Italy and Spain and covered acute and convalescent phases of COVID-19. Deeply sampled blood TCRbeta repertoires from subjects exposed to, actively infected with, or recovered from COVID-19 were included in the dataset. The samples were drawn from the first 160 participants of the ongoing ImmuneRACE study and from more than 1,000 subjects provided by 6 global collaborators. Where available, HLA class I and class II types were taken from metadata supplied by the sample provider and were not determined by assay-based typing. Nearly every sample came with metadata listing a de-identified subject ID, COVID-19 status, age in years and sex. The repertoires were made available in a free public database intended to serve as a resource for research on the immune response to SARS-CoV-2. The prospective study material was composed of cDNA or gDNA derived from T cells, B-cell-depleted T cells, or PBMCs.

TCRbeta CDR3 regions were amplified from genomic DNA using the immunoSEQ Assay, a bias-controlled multiplex PCR. The study's own analysis went as follows. Nucleated cell counts per sample were estimated from amplification of reference gene primers within the assay. To quantify the absolute abundance of each unique TCRbeta CDR3 rearrangement, sequence reads were collapsed and filtered. For each sample, productive Simpson clonality was calculated as the square root of Simpson's diversity index over productive rearrangements. TCRdb limited this immuneACCESS table to in-frame rearrangements with V and J called. A share of clones is missing; checked studies link under half to unresolved V genes, and the rest is unexplained. V and J calls and clone size follow that table, whereas D and trimming were derived from the DNA. The sample table shows around 360,000 clones, and about 90% are seen once. The top ten hold around 3% of the sample.

A note on this clone: This receptor's antigen is unknown. There are no base qualities to consult, and no much larger clone falls within one base.

Points the paper makes about the study in general: Clinical and demographic metadata were provided uncurated, with the amount varying by source and participant.

Participants in the prospective study were aged about 18 to 95 years, lived in about two dozen United States geographic areas, and enrolled through a virtual design. Cohort assignment in the prospective study relied on participant-reported clinical history from a screening survey and a study questionnaire. ImmuneRACE Cohort 3 recovered participants were defined by two consecutive negative NP/OP PCR tests, healthcare professional clearance, or symptom resolution. Mobile phlebotomists in the prospective study collected whole blood, serum and a nasopharyngeal or oropharyngeal swab from every participant. Prospective study participants could optionally give additional blood draws and questionnaires over a 2-month period. Prospective study blood samples were shipped either frozen or at room temperature before DNA extraction. This TCR was sampled from a young woman who had recovered from COVID-19. Material for sequencing was PBMCs or T cells enriched from blood (not recorded which).

The CDR3 sequence is CASIPGQAGANVLTF. The DNA sequence follows: TGTGCCAGCATCCCTGGACAGGCGGGGGCCAACGTCCTGACTTTC. The V gene is TRBV2 and the J gene is TRBJ2-6, with 7 bases matching TRBD1. V trim: 7 bases; J trim: 4 bases; unmatched bases: 7. Including cysteine and phenylalanine, the CDR3 has 15 amino acids. The CDR3 DNA has 45 bases and is translated from base 1. The germline V gene gives CDR1 as SNHLY and CDR2 as FYNNEI.